This T cell receptor beta chain was observed in a study of cytomegalovirus exposure and HLA in healthy donors (dated by TCRdb to the late 2010s). With regard to the full study: An earlier analysis of fewer than 750 of the donors reported 250 to 300 Gb of sequence data and about 120 million unique TCR beta sequences obtained from approximately 180 million T cells. Roughly 290 gigabases of sequencing data and around 85 million unique TCR sequences made up an early release that covered some 640 HLA-typed donors. The genetic ancestry cluster associated with self-reported Caucasian donors included 70% to 85% of the 398 genotyped donors. The aim of the study was to test whether cataloging public T cell receptors could identify signatures of past pathogen exposure. The T cell repertoires of some 670 subjects were profiled by immunosequencing and related to cytomegalovirus serostatus. Along with the roughly 670-subject first cohort, a separate validation cohort of roughly 110 different subjects was used. High-throughput TCR immunosequencing, statistical association of individual TCRs with disease status, and machine learning were combined to predict cytomegalovirus infection status. A later analysis re-analyzed previously published TCR beta repertoires from roughly 630 donors and added high-resolution HLA genotyping to study TCR occurrence patterns. In the later analysis, no new phenotypic data were used to find candidate immune exposures; instead, reliance was placed on TCR beta sequences and their occurrence across donors. An earlier analysis of several hundred of the donors used high-throughput TCR beta sequencing to judge whether each TCR beta V gene segment behaved as functional or pseudogenic. Donor age, sex, ethnicity and CMV serostatus were compiled alongside the repertoire data. A later genetic analysis took genome-wide SNP genotypes for about three fifths of the 666 donors and used that subset as a discovery cohort. Every discovery cohort repertoire had been produced on one sequencing platform. HLA typing covered class I and class II loci at four-digit resolution. Typing coverage differed by locus: A, B, C, DRB1 and DQB1 were typed in roughly 620-640 donors, DQA1 in 522, DPA1 in roughly 590, and DPB1 in just under 490. Four or five DR-DQ haplotypes were handled as single units for association and clustering because linkage in the cohort was strong. Among 398 genotyped donors of the cohort, an average of approximately 220,000 unique TCR beta nucleotide sequences was sequenced per donor, of which 15% to 20% were non-productive.

Counted from cysteine to phenylalanine, this CDR3 has 16 amino acids. The read is trimmed to its CDR3 DNA, 48 bases read in frame from base 1. V was cut back by 0 bases and J by 4 bases, leaving a gap of 13 bases between them. CDR1 SGHTS and CDR2 YDEGEE were looked up in the germline V gene. Libraries were built with the immunoSEQ multiplex PCR assay. The multiplex PCR relied on a mix of 60 forward primers for TCR Vbeta segments and 13 reverse primers for TCR Jbeta segments. Amplification of the CDR3 region of rearranged TCR beta genes was performed with a multiplex PCR assay on genomic DNA. On the Illumina HiSeq System, the amplified TCR beta libraries were sequenced as 87-base-pair reads. The paper's data handling went like this. In a later analysis, about 80 million unique TCR beta chains were counted across the 666 repertoires, and about 9.9 million of these chains were shared by at least two donors. Raw reads were error-corrected and collapsed into unique sequences with a nearest-neighbor algorithm that merged closely related sequences to remove PCR and sequencing errors. CDR3 sequences were aligned to IMGT reference sequences to assign V, D and J gene segments. Each retained sequence needed at least a six-nucleotide match to both a V gene segment and a J gene segment. Rearrangements were classified as productive when the CDR3 lacked stop codons and remained in frame with V and J, and all other rearrangements were classified as non-productive. Following IMGT convention, CDR3 was defined as the stretch from the second conserved V-encoded cysteine up to the conserved J-encoded phenylalanine. The earlier analysis of 587 of the donors excluded any sequence lacking an unambiguous match to a single V gene segment. An earlier analysis of approximately 590 of the donors called V segments functional above 56.7% productive rearrangements and segregating when the between-donor standard deviation exceeded 5%. A statistical classification framework was built for diagnosing cytomegalovirus status from the catalog of TCR beta chain sequences. V and J gene assignment, in a later analysis, came from comparing TCR nucleotide sequences with IMGT/GENE-DB human TR gene sequences. In a later analysis, CDR3 sequences and most-parsimonious VDJ recombination scenarios were assigned using the TCRdist pipeline. In a later analysis, every TCR beta chain was defined by the combination of its CDR3 amino acid sequence and its V-gene family, and reads without a unique V-gene family were dropped. In a later analysis, approximately 640 highly shared, low-generation-probability nucleotide sequences were removed to address suspected cross-contamination and a sequencing artifact. A later analysis calculated a clonal expansion index for each public chain from normalized within-repertoire ranks of inferred template counts. In a later analysis, generation probabilities were computed with a VDJ recombination model fitted to out-of-frame rearrangements, and the resulting probabilities were checked against IGoR. In a later analysis, hypergeometric tests were used to score TCR-TCR, TCR-HLA and TCR-CMV co-occurrence, with a repertoire-size bias correction applied to TCR pairs. A later analysis estimated false discovery rates by permuting HLA or CMV assignments 20 times. A later analysis grouped co-occurring TCRs with DBSCAN, adding TCRdist sequence similarity when clustering within HLA-allele-positive subsets. For co-occurrence clustering, repertoires with fewer than 30,000 or more than 120,000 public chains were excluded, along with roughly 5 repertoires with anomalous nucleotide sharing. TCRdb re-hosts the immuneACCESS table, in-frame sequences only. Its copies lack some clones; in the studies checked, an unresolved V gene accounts for under half of them, and the cause for the rest is not known. That table furnishes V, J and clone size, whereas the DNA furnished D and trimming. Present in this sample are approximately 91,000 clones, roughly 60% of which were seen just once. About 2.3% of the sample lies in the top ten.

The cohort consisted of hundreds of healthy bone marrow donors. All cohort members were sampled while nominally healthy, although unrecorded immune exposures were likely present. CMV serostatus was recorded as positive for almost 300 and negative for about half of the roughly 700 cohort members, whereas no CMV serostatus was recorded for the donor in question. Each donor provided a peripheral blood sample, and peripheral blood mononuclear cells were used for TCR beta sequencing. Genomic DNA was extracted from the blood cell samples with the Qiagen DNeasy Blood Extraction Kit. The paper's findings and limits, for the study overall: An earlier analysis of approximately 570 of the donors showed that most TCR beta V segments appeared in productive rearrangements either about 90% or about 30% of the time, which broadly matched IMGT annotations. According to a later analysis, TCR association rates differed among HLA loci, with DRB1 alleles showing the most associated TCRs and HLA-C alleles showing the fewest. A few of the identified cytomegalovirus-associated TCR beta chains were confirmed in vitro to be specific for cytomegalovirus antigens. At a false discovery rate of 0.05, a later analysis linked approximately 18,000 TCR beta sequences to specific HLA alleles. In a later analysis, several top co-occurrence clusters were reported to appear linked to parvovirus B19, influenza, CMV and Epstein-Barr virus. According to a later analysis, most CMV-associated TCR beta chains appeared to be HLA-restricted, and the HLA associations seemed to be driven largely by CMV exposure. Compared with the roughly 700-donor mean, donors in an Asian-associated ancestry cluster had fewer N-insertions in productive TCRs, according to a later genetic analysis. When HLA alleles, especially DR and DQ, strongly co-occurred, TCR associations were difficult to assign to individual alleles. For the cohort, immune exposure information was limited to CMV serostatus. A group of highly shared sequence variants was considered likely to be a technical artifact of the sequencing pipeline. This cohort had only TCR beta chains sequenced, and the lack of alpha or paired-chain data limited which features could be detected. In a later genetic analysis, a missense DCLRE1C variant was associated with V-gene and J-gene trimming of TCR beta chains, and the association was replicated in an independent cohort. Correlated functional status among segregating V segments might reflect linkage disequilibrium, but an unknown experimental factor could not be ruled out. Presence/absence analyses assumed roughly uniform sequencing depth across donors, an assumption that may not hold. A further reported finding was that TCR beta sequences accurately predicted the HLA-A and HLA-B alleles for most subjects in the first cohort. Because HLA typing was unavailable for some donors at each locus, only the typed subset was used in association tests. Some IMGT-functional V segments, including TRBV6-2 and TRBV6-3, could not be distinguished by the 87-base-pair reads and were therefore excluded. Most TCR sequences were seen in very few donors, while some public TCRs were found in many individuals. Because counts were too low, around 18 rarely observed V segments, including chromosome 9 orphons, were left out of the earlier analysis of about 620 of the donors. In a later analysis, HLA-associated TCR beta chains showed more clonal expansion and lower generation probabilities than non-associated chains that were equally common. The study listed approximately 150 TCR beta chains as associated with cytomegalovirus. The classifier was reported to diagnose cytomegalovirus status with high specificity and sensitivity in both the original cohort and the validation cohort. According to the authors, the approach could potentially be generalized to other disease states and immunological phenotypes.

In this sample, this clone turned up a few times. This receptor's antigen is unknown. No base-level quality is on record; no much larger clone is a single base apart. The sequence is built from TRBV5-8 and TRBJ1-4; the D gene is possibly TRBD1, with 6 bases matching. The specimen sequenced was PBMCs. This receptor was taken from a human donor in good health. The DNA is TGTGCCAGCAGCTTGGGGACAGCGTTGGGTAATGAAAAACTGTTTTTT. Translated, this is CASSLGTALGNEKLFF.